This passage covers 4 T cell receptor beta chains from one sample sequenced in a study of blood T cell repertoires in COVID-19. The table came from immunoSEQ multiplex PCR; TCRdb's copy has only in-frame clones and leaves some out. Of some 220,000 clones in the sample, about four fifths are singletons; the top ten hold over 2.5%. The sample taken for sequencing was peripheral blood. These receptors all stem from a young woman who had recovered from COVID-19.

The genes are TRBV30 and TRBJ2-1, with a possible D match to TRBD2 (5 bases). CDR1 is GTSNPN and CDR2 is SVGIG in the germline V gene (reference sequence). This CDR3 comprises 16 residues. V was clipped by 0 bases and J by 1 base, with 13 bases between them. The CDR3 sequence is CAWSVGRVPSYNEQFF. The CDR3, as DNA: TGTGCCTGGAGTGTTGGGCGGGTCCCTTCCTACAATGAGCAGTTCTTC. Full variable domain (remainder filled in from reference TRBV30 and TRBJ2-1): SQTIHQWPATLVQPVGSPLSLECTVEGTSNPNLYWYRQAAGRGLQLLFYSVGIGQISSEVPQNLSASRPQDRQFILSSKKLLLSDSGFYLCAWSVGRVPSYNEQFFGPGTRLTVL.

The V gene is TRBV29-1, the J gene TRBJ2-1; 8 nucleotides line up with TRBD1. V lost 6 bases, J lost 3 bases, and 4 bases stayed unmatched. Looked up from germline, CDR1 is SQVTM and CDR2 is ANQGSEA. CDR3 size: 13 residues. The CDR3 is CSVGGQGYNEQFF. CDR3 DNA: TGCAGCGTCGGTGGACAGGGCTACAATGAGCAGTTCTTC.

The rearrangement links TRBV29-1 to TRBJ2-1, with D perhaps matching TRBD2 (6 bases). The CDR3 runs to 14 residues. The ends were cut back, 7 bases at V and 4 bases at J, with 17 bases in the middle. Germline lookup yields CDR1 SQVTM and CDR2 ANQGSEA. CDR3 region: CSASGGDWYNEQFF. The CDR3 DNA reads TGCAGCGCCTCAGGCGGGGACTGGTACAATGAGCAGTTCTTC.

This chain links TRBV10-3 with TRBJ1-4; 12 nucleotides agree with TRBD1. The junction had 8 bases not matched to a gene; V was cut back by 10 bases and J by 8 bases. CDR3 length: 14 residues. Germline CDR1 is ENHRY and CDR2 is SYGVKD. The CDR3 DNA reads TGTGCCACGGGGACAGGGGGCGGAGGGGAAAAACTGTTTTTT. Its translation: CATGTGGGGEKLFF.